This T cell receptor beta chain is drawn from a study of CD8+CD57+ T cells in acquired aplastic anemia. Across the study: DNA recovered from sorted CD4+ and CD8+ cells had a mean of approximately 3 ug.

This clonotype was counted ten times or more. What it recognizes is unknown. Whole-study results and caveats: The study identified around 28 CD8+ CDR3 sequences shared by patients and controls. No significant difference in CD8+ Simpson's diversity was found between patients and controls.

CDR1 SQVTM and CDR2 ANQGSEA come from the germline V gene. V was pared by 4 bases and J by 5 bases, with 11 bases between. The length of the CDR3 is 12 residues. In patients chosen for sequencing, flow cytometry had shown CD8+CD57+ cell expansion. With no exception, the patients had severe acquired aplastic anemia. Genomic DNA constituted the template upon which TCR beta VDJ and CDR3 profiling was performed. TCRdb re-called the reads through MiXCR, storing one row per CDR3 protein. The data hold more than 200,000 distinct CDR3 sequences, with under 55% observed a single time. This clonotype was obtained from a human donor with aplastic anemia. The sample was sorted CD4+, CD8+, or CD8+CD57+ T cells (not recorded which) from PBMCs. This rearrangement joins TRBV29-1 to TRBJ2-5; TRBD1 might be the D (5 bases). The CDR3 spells CSVGGLRETQYF. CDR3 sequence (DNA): TGCAGCGTTGGGGGCCTCAGGGAGACCCAGTACTTC.